The TCR beta chain under discussion was sequenced for a study of T cells in Graves' hyperthyroidism and ophthalmopathy. Overall study: The initial diagnosis was the point when peripheral blood was collected, ahead of any treatment.

As regards this clonotype: Its antigen is undetermined.

CDR1 is SGHDN, CDR2 FVKESK, per germline. The trim removed 5 bases at V and 2 bases at J, leaving 8 bases unmatched. The CDR3 spans 17 residues. Together with thyroid ultrasound, orbital computed tomography, serum thyroxine and TRAb, clinical symptoms were used for diagnoses. TCR beta CDR3 sequences were amplified from RNA transcripts. In the first-round RT-PCR of the TCR CDR3, the HTBI primer set was used. TCRdb passed the multiplex PCR reads through MiXCR, listing each CDR3 protein once. The sample lists about 210,000 distinct CDR3 sequences, under 20% occurring once. Study conclusions and caveats: The model's output predicted ophthalmopathy at a median of roughly 6 months prior to onset.

Sequencing input: blood. This TCR was sampled from a man between 50 and 59 years old with Graves' hyperthyroidism. The gene calls are TRBV14 and TRBJ2-7; 14 nucleotides line up with TRBD2. The CDR3 loop is CASSGTSGRSLAYEQYF. The CDR3 DNA is TGTGCCAGCAGCGGGACTAGCGGGAGAAGTTTGGCCTACGAGCAGTACTTC.